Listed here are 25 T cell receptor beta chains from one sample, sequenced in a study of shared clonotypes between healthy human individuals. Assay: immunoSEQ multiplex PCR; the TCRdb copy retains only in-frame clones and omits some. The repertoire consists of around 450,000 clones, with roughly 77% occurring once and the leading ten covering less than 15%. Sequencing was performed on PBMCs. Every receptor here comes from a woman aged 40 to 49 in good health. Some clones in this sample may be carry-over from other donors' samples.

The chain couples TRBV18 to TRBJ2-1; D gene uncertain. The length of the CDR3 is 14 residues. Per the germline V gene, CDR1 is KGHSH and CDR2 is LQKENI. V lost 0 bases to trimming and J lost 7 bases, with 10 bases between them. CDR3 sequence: CASSPPNQPNEQFF. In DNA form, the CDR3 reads TGTGCCAGCTCACCACCGAATCAGCCAAATGAGCAGTTCTTC.

CDR3 protein: CASRGLSGWTYEQYF. Here the CDR3 DNA reads TGTGCCAGCAGAGGGTTATCAGGGTGGACCTACGAGCAGTACTTC. V and J are TRBV25-1 and TRBJ2-7; tentative D call: TRBD1 (5 bases). Germline CDR1 MGHDK, CDR2 SYGVNS. Trimming shortened V by 6 bases and J by 2 bases, and 17 bases separated the two germline ends. This CDR3 comprises 15 residues.

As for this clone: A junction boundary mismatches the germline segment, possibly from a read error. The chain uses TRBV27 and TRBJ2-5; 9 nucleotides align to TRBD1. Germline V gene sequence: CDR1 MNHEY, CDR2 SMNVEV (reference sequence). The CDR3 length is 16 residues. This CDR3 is CAQWEGAQGAWETQYF. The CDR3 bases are TGCGCTCAGTGGGAAGGGGCACAGGGGGCGTGGGAGACCCAGTACTTC.

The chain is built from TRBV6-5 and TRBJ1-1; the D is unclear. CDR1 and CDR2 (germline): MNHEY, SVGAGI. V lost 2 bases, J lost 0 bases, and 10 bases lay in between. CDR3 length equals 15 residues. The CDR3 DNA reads TGTGCCAGCAGTTACGCGTCCTACATGAACACTGAAGCTTTCTTT. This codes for CASSYASYMNTEAFF.

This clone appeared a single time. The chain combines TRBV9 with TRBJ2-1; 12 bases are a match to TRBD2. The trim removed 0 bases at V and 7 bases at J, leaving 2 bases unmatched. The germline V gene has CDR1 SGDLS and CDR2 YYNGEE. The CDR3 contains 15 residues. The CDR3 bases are TGTGCCAGCAGCGTAGAGCTAGCGGGAGGGAATGAGCAGTTCTTC. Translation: CASSVELAGGNEQFF.

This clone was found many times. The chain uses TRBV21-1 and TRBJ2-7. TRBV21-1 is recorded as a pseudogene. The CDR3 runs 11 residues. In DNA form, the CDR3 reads TGTGCCAGCAGCAAAGCGCACGAGCAGTACTTC. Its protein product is CASSKAHEQYF.

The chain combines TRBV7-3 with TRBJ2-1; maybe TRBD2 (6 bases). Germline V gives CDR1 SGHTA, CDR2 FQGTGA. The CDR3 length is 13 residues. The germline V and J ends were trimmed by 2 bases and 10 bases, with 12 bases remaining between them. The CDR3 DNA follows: TGTGCCAGCAGCTTATATGCTAGCGTAGAGCAGTTCTTC. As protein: CASSLYASVEQFF.

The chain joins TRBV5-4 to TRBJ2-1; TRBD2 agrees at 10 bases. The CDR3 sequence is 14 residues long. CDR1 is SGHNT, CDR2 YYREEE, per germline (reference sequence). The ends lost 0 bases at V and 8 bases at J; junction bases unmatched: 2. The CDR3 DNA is TGTGCCAGCAGCTTGGCTAGCGGGAGCGATGAGCAGTTCTTC. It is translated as CASSLASGSDEQFF.

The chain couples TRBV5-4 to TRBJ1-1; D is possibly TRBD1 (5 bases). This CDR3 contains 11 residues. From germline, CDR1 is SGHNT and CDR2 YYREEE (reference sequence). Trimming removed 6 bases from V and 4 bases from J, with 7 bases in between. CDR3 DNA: TGTGCCAGCATCGGGGCCACTGAAGCTTTCTTT. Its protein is CASIGATEAFF.

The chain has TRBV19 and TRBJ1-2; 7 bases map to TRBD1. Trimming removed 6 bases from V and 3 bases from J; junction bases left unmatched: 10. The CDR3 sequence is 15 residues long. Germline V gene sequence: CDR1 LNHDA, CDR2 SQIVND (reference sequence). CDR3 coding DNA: TGTGCCAGTAGCCGGGGGACAGCTACCCACTATGGCTACACCTTC. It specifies CASSRGTATHYGYTF. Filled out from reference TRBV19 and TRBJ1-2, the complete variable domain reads DGGITQSPKYLFRKEGQNVTLSCEQNLNHDAMYWYRQDPGQGLRLIYYSQIVNDFQKGDIAEGYSVSREKKESFPLTVTSAQKNPTAFYLCASSRGTATHYGYTFGSGTRLTVV.

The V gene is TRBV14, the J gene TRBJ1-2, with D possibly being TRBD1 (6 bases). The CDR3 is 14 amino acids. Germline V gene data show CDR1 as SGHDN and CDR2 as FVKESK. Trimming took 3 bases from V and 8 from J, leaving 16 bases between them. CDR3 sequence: CASSQYRVVTGYTF. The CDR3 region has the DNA TGTGCCAGCAGCCAGTACAGGGTTGTGACGGGCTACACCTTC. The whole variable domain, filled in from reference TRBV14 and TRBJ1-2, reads EAGVTQFPSHSVIEKGQTVTLRCDPISGHDNLYWYRRVMGKEIKFLLHFVKESKQDESGMPNNRFLAERTGGTYSTLKVQPAELEDSGVYFCASSQYRVVTGYTFGSGTRLTVV.

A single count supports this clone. The CDR3 DNA follows: TGTGCCAGCAGCCAACTAGCGGTCACCGGGGAGCTGTTTTTT. Protein product: CASSQLAVTGELFF. This sequence joins TRBV6-1 and TRBJ2-2, with TRBD2 matching 8 bases. Germline assignment: CDR1 MNHNS and CDR2 SASEGT. This CDR3 is 14 amino acids long. The J segment lost 4 bases and the V segment lost 6 bases, leaving 4 bases of the junction unmatched.

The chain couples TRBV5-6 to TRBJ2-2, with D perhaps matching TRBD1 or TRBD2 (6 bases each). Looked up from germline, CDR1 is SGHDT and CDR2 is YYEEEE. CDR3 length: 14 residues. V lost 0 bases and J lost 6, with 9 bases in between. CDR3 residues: CASSLERGAGELFF. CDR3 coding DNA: TGTGCCAGCAGCTTGGAAAGGGGGGCCGGGGAGCTGTTTTTT.

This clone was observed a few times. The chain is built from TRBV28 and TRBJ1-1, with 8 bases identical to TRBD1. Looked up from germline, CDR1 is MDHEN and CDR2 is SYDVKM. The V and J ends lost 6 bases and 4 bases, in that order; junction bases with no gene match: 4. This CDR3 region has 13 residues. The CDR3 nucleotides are TGTGCCAGCAGACAGGACAGGGTCACTGAAGCTTTCTTT. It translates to CASRQDRVTEAFF. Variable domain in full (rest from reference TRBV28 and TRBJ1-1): DVKVTQSSRYLVKRTGEKVFLECVQDMDHENMFWYRQDPGLGLRLIYFSYDVKMKEKGDIPEGYSVSREKKERFSLILESASTNQTSMYLCASRQDRVTEAFFGQGTRLTVV.

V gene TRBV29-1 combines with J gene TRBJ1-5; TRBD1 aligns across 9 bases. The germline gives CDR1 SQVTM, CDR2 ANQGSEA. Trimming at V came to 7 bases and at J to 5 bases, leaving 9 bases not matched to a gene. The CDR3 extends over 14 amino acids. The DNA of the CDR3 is TGCAGCGCCTCCACAGGGGGCAAAGATCAGCCCCAGCATTTT. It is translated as CSASTGGKDQPQHF.

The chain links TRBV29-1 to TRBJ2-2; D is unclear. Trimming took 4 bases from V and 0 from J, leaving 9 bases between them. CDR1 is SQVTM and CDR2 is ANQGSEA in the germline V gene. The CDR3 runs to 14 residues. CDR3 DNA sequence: TGCAGCGTTGGGGAACTTTCGAACACCGGGGAGCTGTTTTTT. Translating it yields CSVGELSNTGELFF.

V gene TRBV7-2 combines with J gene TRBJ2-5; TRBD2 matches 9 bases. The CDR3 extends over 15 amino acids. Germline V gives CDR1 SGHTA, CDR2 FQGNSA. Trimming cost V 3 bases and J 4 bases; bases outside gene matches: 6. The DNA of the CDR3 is TGTGCCAGCAGCTTGAGTAGCGGGAGCCGAGAGACCCAGTACTTC. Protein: CASSLSSGSRETQYF. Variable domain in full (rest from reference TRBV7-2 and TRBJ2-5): GAGVSQSPSNKVTEKGKDVELRCDPISGHTALYWYRQSLGQGLEFLIYFQGNSAPDKSGLPSDRFSAERTGGSVSTLTIQRTQQEDSAVYLCASSLSSGSRETQYFGPGTRLLVL.

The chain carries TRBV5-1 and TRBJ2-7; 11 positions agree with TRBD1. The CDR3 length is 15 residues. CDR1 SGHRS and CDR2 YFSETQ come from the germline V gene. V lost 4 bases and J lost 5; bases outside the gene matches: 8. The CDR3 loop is CASSTSGQGVNEQYF. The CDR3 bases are TGCGCCAGCAGCACGTCGGGACAGGGGGTCAACGAGCAGTACTTC.

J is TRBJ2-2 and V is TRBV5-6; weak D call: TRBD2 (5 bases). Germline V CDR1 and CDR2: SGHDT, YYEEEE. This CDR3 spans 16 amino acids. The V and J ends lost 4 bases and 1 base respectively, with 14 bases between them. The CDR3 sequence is CASSLGSSGNTGELFF. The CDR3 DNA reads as TGTGCCAGCAGCCTGGGGTCCAGCGGGAACACCGGGGAGCTGTTTTTT.

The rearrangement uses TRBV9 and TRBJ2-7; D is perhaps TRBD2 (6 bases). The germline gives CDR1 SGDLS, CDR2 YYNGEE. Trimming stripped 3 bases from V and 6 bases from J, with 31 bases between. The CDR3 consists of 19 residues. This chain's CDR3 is CASSASGSSVGLVSGEQYF. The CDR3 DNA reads TGTGCCAGCAGCGCCTCCGGGTCTAGCGTTGGCCTGGTGTCAGGCGAGCAGTACTTC.

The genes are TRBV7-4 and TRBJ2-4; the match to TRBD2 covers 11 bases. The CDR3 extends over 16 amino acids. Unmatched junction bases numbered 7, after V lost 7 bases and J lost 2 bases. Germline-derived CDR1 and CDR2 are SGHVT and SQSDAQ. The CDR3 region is CASIGLAGFSKNIQYF. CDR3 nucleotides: TGTGCCAGCATCGGACTAGCGGGTTTTTCCAAAAACATTCAGTACTTC.

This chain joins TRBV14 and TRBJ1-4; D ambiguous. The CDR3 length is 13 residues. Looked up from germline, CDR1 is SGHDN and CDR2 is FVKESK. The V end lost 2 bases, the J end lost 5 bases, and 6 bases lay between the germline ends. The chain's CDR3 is CASSQWGNEKLFF. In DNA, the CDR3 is TGTGCCAGCAGCCAATGGGGAAATGAAAAACTGTTTTTT.

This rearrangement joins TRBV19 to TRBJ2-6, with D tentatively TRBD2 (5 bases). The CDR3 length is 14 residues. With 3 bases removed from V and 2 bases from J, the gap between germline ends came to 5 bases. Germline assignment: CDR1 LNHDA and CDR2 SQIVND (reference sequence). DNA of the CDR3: TGTGCCAGTAGTATGCGGGCTGGGGCCAACGTCCTGACTTTC. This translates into CASSMRAGANVLTF.

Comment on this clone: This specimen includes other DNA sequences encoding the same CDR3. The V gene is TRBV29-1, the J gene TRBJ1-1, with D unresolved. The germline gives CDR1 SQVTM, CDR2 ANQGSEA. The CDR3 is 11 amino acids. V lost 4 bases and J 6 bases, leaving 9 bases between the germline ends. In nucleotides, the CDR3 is TGCAGCGTTGTCCGGCAACCTGAAGCTTTCTTT. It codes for CSVVRQPEAFF.

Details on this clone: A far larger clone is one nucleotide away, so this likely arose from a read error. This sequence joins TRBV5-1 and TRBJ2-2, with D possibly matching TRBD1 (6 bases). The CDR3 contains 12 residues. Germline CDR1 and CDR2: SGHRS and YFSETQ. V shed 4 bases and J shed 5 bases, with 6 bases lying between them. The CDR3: CASSQGTGELFF. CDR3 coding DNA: TGCGCCAGCAGCCAGGGGACCGGGGAGCTGTTTTTT.